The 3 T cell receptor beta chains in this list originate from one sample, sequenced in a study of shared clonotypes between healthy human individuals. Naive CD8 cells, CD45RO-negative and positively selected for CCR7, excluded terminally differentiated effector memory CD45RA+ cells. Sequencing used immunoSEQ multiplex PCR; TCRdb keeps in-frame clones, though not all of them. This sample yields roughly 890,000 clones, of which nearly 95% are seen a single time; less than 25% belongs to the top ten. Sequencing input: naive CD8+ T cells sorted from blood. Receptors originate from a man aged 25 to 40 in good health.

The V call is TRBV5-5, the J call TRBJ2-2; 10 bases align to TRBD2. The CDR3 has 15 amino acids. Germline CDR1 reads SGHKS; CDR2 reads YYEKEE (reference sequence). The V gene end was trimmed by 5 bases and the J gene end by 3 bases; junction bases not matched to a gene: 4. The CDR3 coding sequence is TGTGCCAGCAGACTCCTAGCGGGAGACACCGGGGAGCTGTTTTTT. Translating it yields CASRLLAGDTGELFF.

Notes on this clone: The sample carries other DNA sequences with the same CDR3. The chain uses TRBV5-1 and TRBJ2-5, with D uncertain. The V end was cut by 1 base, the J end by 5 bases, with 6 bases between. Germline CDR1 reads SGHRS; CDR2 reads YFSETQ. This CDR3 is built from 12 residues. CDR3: CASSLLGETQYF. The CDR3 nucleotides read TGCGCCAGCAGCTTGTTAGGGGAGACCCAGTACTTC.

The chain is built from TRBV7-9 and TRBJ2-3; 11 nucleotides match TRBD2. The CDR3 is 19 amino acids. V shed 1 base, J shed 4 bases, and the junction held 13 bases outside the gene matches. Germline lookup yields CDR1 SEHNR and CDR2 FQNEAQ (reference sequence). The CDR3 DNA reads TGTGCCAGCAGCTTAGAGCATACTAGCGGGAGCCGGAGGGCAGATACGCAGTATTTT. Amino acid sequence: CASSLEHTSGSRRADTQYF.